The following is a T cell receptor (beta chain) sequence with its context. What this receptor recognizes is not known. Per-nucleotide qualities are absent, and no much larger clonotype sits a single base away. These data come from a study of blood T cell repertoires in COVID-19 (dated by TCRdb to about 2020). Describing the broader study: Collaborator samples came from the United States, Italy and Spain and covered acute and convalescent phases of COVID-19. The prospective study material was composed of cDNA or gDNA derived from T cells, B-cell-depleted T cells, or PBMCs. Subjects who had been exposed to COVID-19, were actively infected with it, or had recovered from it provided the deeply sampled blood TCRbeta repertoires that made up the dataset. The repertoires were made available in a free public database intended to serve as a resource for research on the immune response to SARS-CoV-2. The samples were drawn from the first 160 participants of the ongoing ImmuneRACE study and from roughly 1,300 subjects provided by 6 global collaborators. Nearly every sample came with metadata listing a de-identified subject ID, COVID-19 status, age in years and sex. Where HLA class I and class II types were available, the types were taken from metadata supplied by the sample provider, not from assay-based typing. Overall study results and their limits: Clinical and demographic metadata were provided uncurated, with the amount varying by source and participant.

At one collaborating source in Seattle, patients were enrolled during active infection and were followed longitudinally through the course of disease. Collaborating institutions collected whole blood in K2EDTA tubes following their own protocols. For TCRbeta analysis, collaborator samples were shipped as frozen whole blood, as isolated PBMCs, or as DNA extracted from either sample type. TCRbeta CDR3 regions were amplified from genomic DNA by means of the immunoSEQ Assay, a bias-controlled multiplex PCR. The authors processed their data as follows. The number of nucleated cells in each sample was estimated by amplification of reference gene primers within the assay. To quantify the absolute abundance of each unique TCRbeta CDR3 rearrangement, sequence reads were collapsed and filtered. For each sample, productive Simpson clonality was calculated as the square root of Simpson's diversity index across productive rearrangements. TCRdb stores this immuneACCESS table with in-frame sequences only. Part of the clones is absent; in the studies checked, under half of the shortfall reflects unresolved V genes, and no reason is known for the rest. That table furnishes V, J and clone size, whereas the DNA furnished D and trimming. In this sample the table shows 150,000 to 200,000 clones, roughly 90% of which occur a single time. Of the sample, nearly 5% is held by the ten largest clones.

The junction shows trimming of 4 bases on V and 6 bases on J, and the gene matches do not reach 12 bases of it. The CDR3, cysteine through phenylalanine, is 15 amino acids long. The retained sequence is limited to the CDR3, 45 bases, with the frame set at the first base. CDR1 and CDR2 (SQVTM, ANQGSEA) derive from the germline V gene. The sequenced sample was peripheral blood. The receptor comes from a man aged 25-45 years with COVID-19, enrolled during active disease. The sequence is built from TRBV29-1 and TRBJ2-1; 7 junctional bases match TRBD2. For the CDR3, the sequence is CSVGSRAGIVNEQFF. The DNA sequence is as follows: TGCAGCGTTGGGTCACGAGCGGGAATTGTCAATGAGCAGTTCTTC.